The clone carrying this T cell receptor (beta chain) was picked up a small number of times. What it binds is unknown. The data derive from a study of T-cell reconstitution after alpha-beta-depleted transplantation in children. Points from the study as a whole: Newly produced T cells mostly provided counts and TCRbeta diversity after one year, as hyperexpanded clones declined. For some patients, TCRbeta diversity was high at day 60 because of recipient T cells and thymic progenitors that survived. Several hundred graft clones that had expanded were reportedly the source of alpha-beta T cells about two months after transplant.

Library preparation (for TCRbeta) was performed with unique molecular identifiers. Using its own MiXCR run on the PCR reads, TCRdb lists one record per CDR3 protein. In the table there are about 1,000,000 distinct CDR3 sequences, 25% to 35% of which are singletons. Trimming took 10 bases from V and 0 from J; bases not matched to a gene: 9. The CDR3 has 15 residues. The source of this sequence is a boy younger than two who had a stem cell transplant for SCID, so the T cells may come from the graft donor. The gene calls are TRBV12-3 or TRBV12-4 and TRBJ2-4, with 7 bases that match TRBD2. Sequences were derived from PBMCs, mostly from graft donor cells, sampled 360 days after TCRalphabeta/CD19-depleted stem cell transplant. The CDR3 bases are TGTGCCACCCGATCGGGGGGTTTAGCCAAAAACATTCAGTACTTC. Translated: CATRSGGLAKNIQYF.